This T cell receptor beta chain was sequenced during a study of Graves' ophthalmopathy and Graves' hyperthyroidism. Other autoimmune diseases, uncontrolled infections, pregnancy and lactation each led to patient exclusion. The diagnostic workup employed clinical symptoms, serum thyroxine, TRAb, thyroid ultrasound and orbital computed tomography. Trimming pared 3 bases from V and 0 bases from J, leaving 6 bases between. The CDR3 spans 14 residues. The germline V gene encodes CDR1 DFQATT and CDR2 SNEGSKA (reference sequence). Amplified material comprised TCR beta CDR3 regions derived from RNA transcripts. Scientists carried out first-round RT-PCR using HTBI primers and then a second-round multiplex PCR. Each CDR3 protein gets one entry after TCRdb re-called the multiplex PCR reads with MiXCR. This sample has more than 1,000,000 distinct CDR3 sequences, with about 35% found just once.

This chain joins TRBV20-1 and TRBJ2-6; D unresolved. The material sequenced was peripheral blood or thyroid tissue (not recorded which). The clonotype comes from an adult man with Graves' hyperthyroidism. CDR3 loop: CSASVVSGANVLTF. CDR3 coding DNA: TGCAGTGCTAGTGTCGTCTCTGGGGCCAACGTCCTGACTTTC.